This T cell receptor (beta chain) was recorded in a study of graft-versus-host responses after intestinal transplantation. The overall study: Uniformly, recipients were administered anti-thymocyte globulin induction with subsequent tacrolimus and steroids for approximately three years.

Responders labeled with CFSE (about 200,000) were plated with about 200,000 irradiated, violet-dye-labeled stimulators. CD3+CD4+ and CD3+CD8+ responders that were proliferating and CFSE-low were sorted post-reaction. Produced via immunoSEQ multiplex PCR; TCRdb's table is partial and in-frame only. This sample has 9,500 to 10,000 clones, with 29% found just once. V dropped 4 bases and J dropped 2 bases, with 13 bases sitting between them. The CDR3 consists of 14 residues. Germline assignment: CDR1 SGHDT and CDR2 YYEEEE. This clone was seen a handful of times. Study-wide results and limits: There were GvH clones found in recipient marrow, and some of them appeared first in ileum or blood. Allografts from individuals with graft-donor T cell macrochimerism displayed high graft-versus-host to host-versus-graft clonal ratios.

The origin of this receptor is a human patient who received an intestinal transplant. The chain joins TRBV5-6 to TRBJ2-7, with a possible D match to TRBD1 (7 bases). This specimen consisted of alloreactive CD8+ T cells from a mixed lymphocyte reaction culture, obtained before intestinal transplant. Indicated subset: CFSE-low proliferating T cells sorted from roughly 6-day pre-transplant mixed lymphocyte reaction (GvH or HvG direction). The CDR3 region is CASSLEGTAYEQYF. CDR3 DNA: TGTGCCAGCAGCCTGGAGGGGACAGCCTACGAGCAGTACTTC. Looking up the rest from reference TRBV5-6 and TRBJ2-7 gives the full variable domain: DAGVTQSPTHLIKTRGQQVTLRCSPKSGHDTVSWYQQALGQGPQFIFQYYEEEERQRGNFPDRFSGHQFPNYSSELNVNALLLGDSALYLCASSLEGTAYEQYFGPGTRLTVT.